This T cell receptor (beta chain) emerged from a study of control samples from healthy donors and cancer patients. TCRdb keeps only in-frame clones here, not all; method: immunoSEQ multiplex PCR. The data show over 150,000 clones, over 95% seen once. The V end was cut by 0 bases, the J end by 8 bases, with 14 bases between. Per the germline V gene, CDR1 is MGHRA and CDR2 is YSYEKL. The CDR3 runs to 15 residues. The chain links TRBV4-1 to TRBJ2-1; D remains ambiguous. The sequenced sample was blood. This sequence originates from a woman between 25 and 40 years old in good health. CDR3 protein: CASSQDSSRGDEQFF. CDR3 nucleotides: TGCGCCAGCAGCCAAGATTCGTCGAGAGGCGATGAGCAGTTCTTC.